The TCR beta chain described here comes from a study of Tregs in tolerant kidney transplant recipients (dated by TCRdb to the late 2010s). About the study as a whole: The transplants used related donors with nonmyeloablative bone marrow transplantation, and mixed chimerism in the human trials was transient. The study applied TCRbeta sequencing to find donor-specific regulatory T cells before combined kidney and bone marrow transplantation and then followed those same cells after transplant.

CDR1 and CDR2, per the germline V gene, are MDHEN and SYDVKM. The CDR3 runs 21 amino acids, cysteine and phenylalanine included. The only DNA kept is the CDR3, 63 bases in frame from the first base. V ends up 3 bases short and J 4 bases short, with an unmatched junction base count of 17. Taken with the paper, the label for time point translates to: blood sample drawn before combined kidney and bone marrow transplant. Unstimulated Tregs (CD4+CD25+CD127-), CD4+ non-Tregs (CD4+CD25-), CD4 and CD8 cells were FACS-sorted from thawed PBMCs. Prior to Treg sorting, thawed PBMCs were rested overnight with 200 IU/ml IL-2 at 37 degrees C. A few combined kidney and bone marrow transplant recipients from the ITN036ST trial were included as patients, and samples were available only from these trial subjects. Healthy control blood was separated into PBMCs by Ficoll density gradient and cryopreserved, and patient PBMCs were collected both before and after transplant.

Genomic DNA was extracted from sorted cells with the QIAGEN DNeasy Blood and Tissue Kit for TCRbeta CDR3 sequencing. High-throughput TCRbeta CDR3 sequencing, including PCR amplification with bias correction and internal controls, was performed commercially through immunoSEQ. In the authors' own workflow: Unique productive TCRbeta sequences were defined by CDR3 nucleotide sequence when primers matched and otherwise by CDR3 amino acid sequence together with Vbeta and Jbeta genes. As a correction for sorting error, sequences shared between sorted populations at a frequency ratio of 2:1 or less were discarded, and the remaining shared sequences were assigned to the higher population. Sequences were defined as donor-reactive when expanded at least 5-fold in CFSE-low cells versus unstimulated cells and present at a frequency of at least 0.01% in CFSE-low cells. Repertoire divergence was quantified by Jensen-Shannon divergence calculated from the top 100 TCRbeta sequences ranked by frequency. For samples with multiple sequencing runs, sorting error was corrected in each run separately before the runs were combined. This immuneACCESS table, as held by TCRdb, lists in-frame sequences with V and J called but not all clones. Of the missing ones, under half trace to an unresolved V gene in checked studies; the others have no known cause. That table is the source of V, J and clone size, and D and trimming were worked out from the DNA. Present in this sample are approximately 75,000 clones, around 90% of which were seen just once. The leading ten clones occupy around 0.32% of the sample.

Overall study outcomes, separate from this receptor: Donor-specific Treg expansion exceeded global Treg expansion in tolerant patients, suggesting antigen-driven rather than nonspecific expansion. The most biologically relevant and donor-specific TCRbeta repertoire appeared to be identified by expanding Tregs with activated donor B cells. The study was limited by small patient numbers, and the findings need validation in larger populations and under other immunosuppression protocols. For some patients the PCR primers changed over time, which made it impossible to compare the samples from those patients at the nucleotide level. Although technical replication error seemed to be minimal, the question of biological reproducibility was not addressed directly.

Worth noting for this clone: No cognate antigen has been identified for it. No much larger clonotype is one base removed from it; base qualities were not supplied.

Sequenced material: Tregs from blood, taken before the transplant. The sequence was collected from a human donor who received a combined kidney and bone marrow transplant. The rearrangement combines TRBV28 with TRBJ2-3; TRBD2 fits 15 bases in the junction. The nucleotides are TGTGCCAGCAGTTTTGCGTTTCTCGGACTAGCGGGAGGGCCGAGGTCAGATACGCAGTATTTT. The translation is CASSFAFLGLAGGPRSDTQYF. This CDR3, with the reference TRBV28 and TRBJ2-3 proteins standing in past its ends, gives the full variable domain DVKVTQSSRYLVKRTGEKVFLECVQDMDHENMFWYRQDPGLGLRLIYFSYDVKMKEKGDIPEGYSVSREKKERFSLILESASTNQTSMYLCASSFAFLGLAGGPRSDTQYFGPGTRLTVL.